This record concerns one T cell receptor beta chain sequence. This CDR3 spans 18 amino acids. The J segment lost 0 bases and the V segment lost 4 bases, leaving 9 bases of the junction unmatched. The germline gives CDR1 ENHRY, CDR2 SYGVKD. The assay was immunoSEQ multiplex PCR, and TCRdb's table has in-frame clones only and misses some. This table holds around 200,000 clones, around 89% found once. The data were obtained in a study of blood T cell repertoires in COVID-19. The chain carries TRBV10-3 and TRBJ2-1, with 10 bases lining up with TRBD2. This sequence originates from a woman aged 18-30 years who had recovered from COVID-19. Material for sequencing was PBMCs or T cells enriched from blood (not recorded which). The CDR3 loop reads CAISANLAGDTSYNEQFF. DNA of the CDR3: TGTGCCATCAGTGCGAACCTAGCGGGGGACACCTCCTACAATGAGCAGTTCTTC.